Below are 3 T cell receptor beta chains sequenced from a single sample in a study of T-cell memory formation after mild COVID-19. TCRdb redid the calling of the 5' RACE reads with MiXCR, one entry per CDR3 protein. This sample has over 500,000 distinct CDR3 sequences, with 17% found just once. The sample taken for sequencing was PBMCs or a T cell subset sorted from them (not recorded which). All receptors derive from an adult woman who had mild COVID-19 (a few samples of this study predate the infection). Cell type and time point are not known.

This chain uses TRBV5-5 with TRBJ2-7; 8 bases are a match to TRBD1. The CDR3 loop spans 17 amino acids. Germline V gene lookup returns CDR1 SGHKS and CDR2 YYEKEE (reference sequence). The ends lost 4 bases at V and 3 bases at J; junction bases unmatched: 15. This CDR3 reads CASSLAWTGSYFYEQYF. The CDR3 coding sequence is TGTGCCAGCAGCCTAGCCTGGACAGGGTCATATTTCTACGAGCAGTACTTC.

The rearrangement links TRBV19 to TRBJ1-1; weak D call: TRBD1 (6 bases). Germline CDR1 and CDR2: LNHDA and SQIVND (reference sequence). The ends were cut back, 8 bases at V and 4 bases at J, with 20 bases in the middle. The CDR3 spans 15 residues. CDR3: CASSHPGQGGTEAFF. CDR3 DNA sequence: TGTGCCAGTTCCCATCCCGGGCAAGGGGGCACTGAAGCTTTCTTT.

The rearrangement joins TRBV7-7 to TRBJ1-4; maybe TRBD1 (5 bases). In germline, CDR1 is SSHAT, CDR2 FNYEAQ (reference sequence). Trimming took off 5 bases at V and 4 bases at J, with 11 bases between the two ends. The CDR3 is 14 residues long. This CDR3 is CASSPGTNNEKLFF. CDR3 nucleotides: TGTGCCAGCAGCCCCGGGACGAATAATGAAAAACTGTTTTTT.